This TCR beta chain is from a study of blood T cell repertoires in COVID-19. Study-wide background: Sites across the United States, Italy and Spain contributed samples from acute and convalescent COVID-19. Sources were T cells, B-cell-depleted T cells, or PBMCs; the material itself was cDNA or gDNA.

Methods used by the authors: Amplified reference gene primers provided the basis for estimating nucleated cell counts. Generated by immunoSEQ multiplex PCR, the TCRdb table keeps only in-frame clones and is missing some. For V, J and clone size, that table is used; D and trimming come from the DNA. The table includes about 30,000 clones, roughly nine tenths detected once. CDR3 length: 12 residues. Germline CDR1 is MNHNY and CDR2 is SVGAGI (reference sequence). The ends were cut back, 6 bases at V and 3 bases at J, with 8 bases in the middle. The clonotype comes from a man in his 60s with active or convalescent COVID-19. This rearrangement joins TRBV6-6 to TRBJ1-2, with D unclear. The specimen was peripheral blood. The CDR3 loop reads CASSITDYGYTF. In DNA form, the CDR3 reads TGTGCCAGCAGCATTACAGACTATGGCTACACCTTC.